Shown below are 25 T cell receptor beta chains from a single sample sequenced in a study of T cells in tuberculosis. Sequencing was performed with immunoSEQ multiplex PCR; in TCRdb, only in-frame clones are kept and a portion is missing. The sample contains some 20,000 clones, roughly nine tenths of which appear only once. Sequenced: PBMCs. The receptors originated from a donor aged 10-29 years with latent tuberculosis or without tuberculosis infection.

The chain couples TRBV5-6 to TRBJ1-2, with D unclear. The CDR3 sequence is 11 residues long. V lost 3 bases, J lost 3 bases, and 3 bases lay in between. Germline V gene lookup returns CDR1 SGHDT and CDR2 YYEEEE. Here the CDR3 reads CASSSDYGYTF. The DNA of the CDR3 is TGTGCCAGCAGCTCGGACTATGGCTACACCTTC.

This chain's CDR3 is CASSLGTGYNSPLHF. CDR3 DNA: TGTGCCAGCAGTTTAGGGACAGGGTATAATTCACCCCTCCACTTT. V and J are TRBV27 and TRBJ1-6; TRBD1 matches 9 bases. V dropped 2 bases and J dropped 4; count of bases not matched to a gene: 0. This CDR3 has 15 residues. CDR1 and CDR2 (germline): MNHEY, SMNVEV (reference sequence).

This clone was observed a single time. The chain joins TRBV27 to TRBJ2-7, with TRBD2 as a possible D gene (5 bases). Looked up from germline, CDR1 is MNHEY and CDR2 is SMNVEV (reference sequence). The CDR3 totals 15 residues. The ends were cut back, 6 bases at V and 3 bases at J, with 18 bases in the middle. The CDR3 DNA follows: TGTGCCAGCAGCCCGCGGCGGGCCTTAGACTACGAGCAGTACTTC. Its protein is CASSPRRALDYEQYF.

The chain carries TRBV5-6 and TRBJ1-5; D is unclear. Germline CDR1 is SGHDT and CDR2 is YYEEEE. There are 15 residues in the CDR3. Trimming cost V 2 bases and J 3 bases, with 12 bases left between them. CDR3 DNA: TGTGCCAGCAGCTTCGGGGTAGGAGCCAATCAGCCCCAGCATTTT. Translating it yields CASSFGVGANQPQHF.

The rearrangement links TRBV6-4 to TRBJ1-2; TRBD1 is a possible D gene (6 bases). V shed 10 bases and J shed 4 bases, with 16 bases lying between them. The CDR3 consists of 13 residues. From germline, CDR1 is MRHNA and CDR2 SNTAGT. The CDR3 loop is CATSGGAGYGYTF. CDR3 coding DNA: TGTGCCACCTCTGGGGGCGCGGGCTATGGCTACACCTTC.

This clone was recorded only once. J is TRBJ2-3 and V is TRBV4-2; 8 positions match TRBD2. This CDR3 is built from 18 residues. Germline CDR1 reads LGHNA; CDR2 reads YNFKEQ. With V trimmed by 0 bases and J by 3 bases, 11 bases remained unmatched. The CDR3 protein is CASSQEALAAAGTDTQYF. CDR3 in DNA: TGTGCCAGCAGCCAAGAGGCACTAGCGGCGGCCGGTACAGATACGCAGTATTTT.

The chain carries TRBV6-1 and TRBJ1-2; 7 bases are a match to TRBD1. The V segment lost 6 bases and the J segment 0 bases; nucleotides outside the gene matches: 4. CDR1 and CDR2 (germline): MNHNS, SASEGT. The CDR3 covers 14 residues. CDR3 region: CASRPGQANYGYTF. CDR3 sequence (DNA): TGTGCCAGCAGACCTGGACAGGCTAACTATGGCTACACCTTC.

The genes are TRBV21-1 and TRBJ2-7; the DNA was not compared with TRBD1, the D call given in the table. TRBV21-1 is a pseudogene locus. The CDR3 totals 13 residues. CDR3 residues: CANGTEPTYEQYF. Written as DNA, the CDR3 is TGTGCGAATGGGACAGAGCCTACCTACGAGCAGTACTTC.

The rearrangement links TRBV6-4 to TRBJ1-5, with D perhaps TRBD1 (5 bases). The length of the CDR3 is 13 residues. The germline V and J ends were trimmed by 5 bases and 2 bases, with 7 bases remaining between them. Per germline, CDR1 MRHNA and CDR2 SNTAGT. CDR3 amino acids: CASSQQGNQPQHF. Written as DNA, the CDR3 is TGTGCCAGCAGTCAACAGGGCAATCAGCCCCAGCATTTT.

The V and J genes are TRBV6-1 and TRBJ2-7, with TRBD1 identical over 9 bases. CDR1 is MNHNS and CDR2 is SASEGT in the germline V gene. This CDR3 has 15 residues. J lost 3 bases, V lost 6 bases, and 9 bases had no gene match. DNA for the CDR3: TGTGCCAGCAGGGGGAACAGGGGGCGGTACTACGAGCAGTACTTC. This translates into CASRGNRGRYYEQYF.

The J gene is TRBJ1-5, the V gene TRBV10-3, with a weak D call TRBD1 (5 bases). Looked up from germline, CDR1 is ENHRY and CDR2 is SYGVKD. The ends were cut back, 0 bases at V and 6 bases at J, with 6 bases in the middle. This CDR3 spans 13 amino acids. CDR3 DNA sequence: TGTGCCATCAGTGAGTCGACAGCTCAGCCCCAGCATTTT. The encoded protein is CAISESTAQPQHF.

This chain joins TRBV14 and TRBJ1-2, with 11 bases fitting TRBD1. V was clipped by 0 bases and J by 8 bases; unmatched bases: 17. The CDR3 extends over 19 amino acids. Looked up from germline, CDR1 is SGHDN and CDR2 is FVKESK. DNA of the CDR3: TGTGCCAGCAGCCAAGAAGTTTACCCGTCCGGGACAGGGGGAAGGGGCTACACCTTC. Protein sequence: CASSQEVYPSGTGGRGYTF.

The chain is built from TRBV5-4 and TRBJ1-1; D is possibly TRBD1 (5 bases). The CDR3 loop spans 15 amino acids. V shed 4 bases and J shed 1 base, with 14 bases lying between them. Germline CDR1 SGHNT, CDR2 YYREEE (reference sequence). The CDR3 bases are TGTGCCAGCAGCGCACCGGGACTTCCGAACACTGAAGCTTTCTTT. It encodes CASSAPGLPNTEAFF.

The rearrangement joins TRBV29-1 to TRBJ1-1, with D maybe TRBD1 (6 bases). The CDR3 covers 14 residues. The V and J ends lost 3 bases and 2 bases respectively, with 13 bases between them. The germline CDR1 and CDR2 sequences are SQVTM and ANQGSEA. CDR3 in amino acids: CSVEDPRGNTEAFF. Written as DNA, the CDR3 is TGCAGCGTTGAGGACCCCAGGGGAAACACTGAAGCTTTCTTT.

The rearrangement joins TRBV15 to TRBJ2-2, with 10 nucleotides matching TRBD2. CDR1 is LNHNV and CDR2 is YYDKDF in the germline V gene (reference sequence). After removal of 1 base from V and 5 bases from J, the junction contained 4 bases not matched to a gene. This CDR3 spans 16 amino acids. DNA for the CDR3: TGTGCCACCAGCAGAGGGGGACTAGCGTTAACCGGGGAGCTGTTTTTT. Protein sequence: CATSRGGLALTGELFF.

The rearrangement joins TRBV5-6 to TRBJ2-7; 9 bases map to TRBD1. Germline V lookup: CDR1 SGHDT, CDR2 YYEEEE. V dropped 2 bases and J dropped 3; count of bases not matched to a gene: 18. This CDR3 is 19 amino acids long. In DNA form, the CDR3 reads TGTGCCAGCAGCTTTACCGGGACAGGGTCTAATTTGGGGAGCTACGAGCAGTACTTC. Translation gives CASSFTGTGSNLGSYEQYF.

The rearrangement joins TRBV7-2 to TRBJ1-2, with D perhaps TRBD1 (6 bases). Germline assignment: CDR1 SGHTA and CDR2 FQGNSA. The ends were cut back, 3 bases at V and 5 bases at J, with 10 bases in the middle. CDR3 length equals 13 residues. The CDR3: CASSLGAVYGYTF. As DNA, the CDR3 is TGTGCCAGCAGCTTGGGGGCGGTATATGGCTACACCTTC.

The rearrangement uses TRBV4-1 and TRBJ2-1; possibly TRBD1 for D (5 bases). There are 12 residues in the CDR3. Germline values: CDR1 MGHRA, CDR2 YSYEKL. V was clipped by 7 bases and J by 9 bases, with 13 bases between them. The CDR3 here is CASTSDSSEQFF. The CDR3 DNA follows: TGCGCCAGCACCTCCGACAGTAGTGAGCAGTTCTTC.

CDR3 region: CASSFGTRTYEQYF. Written as DNA, the CDR3 is TGCGCCAGCAGCTTCGGGACTAGAACCTACGAGCAGTACTTC. The chain employs TRBV5-1 and TRBJ2-7; 8 bases align to TRBD2. Germline lookup yields CDR1 SGHRS and CDR2 YFSETQ. V gave up 2 bases and J gave up 2 bases; unmatched junction bases: 3. The CDR3 covers 14 residues.

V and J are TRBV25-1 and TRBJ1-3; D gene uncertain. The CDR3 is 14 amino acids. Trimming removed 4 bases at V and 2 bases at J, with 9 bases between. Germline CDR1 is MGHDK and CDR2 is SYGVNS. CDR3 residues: CASSVRDAGNTIYF. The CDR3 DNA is TGTGCCAGCAGTGTACGGGATGCTGGAAACACCATATATTTT.

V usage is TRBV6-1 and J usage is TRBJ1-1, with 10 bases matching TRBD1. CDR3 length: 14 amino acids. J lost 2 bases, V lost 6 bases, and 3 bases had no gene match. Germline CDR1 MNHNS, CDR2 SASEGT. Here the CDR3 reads CASRTGGINTEAFF. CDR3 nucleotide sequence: TGTGCCAGCAGGACAGGGGGCATCAACACTGAAGCTTTCTTT.

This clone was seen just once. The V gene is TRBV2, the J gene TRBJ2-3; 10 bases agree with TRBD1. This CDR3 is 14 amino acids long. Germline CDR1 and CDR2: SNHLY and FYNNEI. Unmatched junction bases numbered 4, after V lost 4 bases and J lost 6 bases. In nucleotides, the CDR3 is TGTGCCAGCAGTGGACAGGGGGCATCGGATACGCAGTATTTT. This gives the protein CASSGQGASDTQYF. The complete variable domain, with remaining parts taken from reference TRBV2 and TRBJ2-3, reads EPEVTQTPSHQVTQMGQEVILRCVPISNHLYFYWYRQILGQKVEFLVSFYNNEISEKSEIFDDQFSVERPDGSNFTLKIRSTKLEDSAMYFCASSGQGASDTQYFGPGTRLTVL.

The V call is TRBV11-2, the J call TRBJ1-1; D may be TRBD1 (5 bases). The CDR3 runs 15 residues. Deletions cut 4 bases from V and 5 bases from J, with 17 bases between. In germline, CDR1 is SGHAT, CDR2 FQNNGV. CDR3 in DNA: TGTGCCAGCAGCTCCTTCCAGGGTACAGAAACTGAAGCTTTCTTT. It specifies CASSSFQGTETEAFF. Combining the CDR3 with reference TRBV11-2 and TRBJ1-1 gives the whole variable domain EAGVAQSPRYKIIEKRQSVAFWCNPISGHATLYWYQQILGQGPKLLIQFQNNGVVDDSQLPKDRFSAERLKGVDSTLKIQPAKLEDSAVYLCASSSFQGTETEAFFGQGTRLTVV.

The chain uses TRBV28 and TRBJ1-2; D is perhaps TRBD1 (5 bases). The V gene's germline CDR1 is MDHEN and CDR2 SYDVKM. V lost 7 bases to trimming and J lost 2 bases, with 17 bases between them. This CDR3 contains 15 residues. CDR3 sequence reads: CASTLESDRNYGYTF. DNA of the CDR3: TGTGCCAGCACCCTGGAGTCCGACAGAAACTATGGCTACACCTTC.

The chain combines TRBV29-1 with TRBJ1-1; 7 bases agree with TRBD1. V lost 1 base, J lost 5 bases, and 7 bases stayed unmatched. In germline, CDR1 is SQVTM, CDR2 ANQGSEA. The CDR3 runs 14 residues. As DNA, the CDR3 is TGCAGCGTTGAAGCGGCGCAGGGGGAAACTGAAGCTTTCTTT. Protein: CSVEAAQGETEAFF.